The next 27 T cell receptor beta chains were all read from a single sample in a study of blood T cell repertoires in COVID-19. Data came from immunoSEQ multiplex PCR; TCRdb stores just in-frame clones and leaves some out. The sample records fewer than 450,000 clones, more than 75% being singletons. The material sequenced was peripheral blood. These receptors were taken from a woman under 30 who had recovered from COVID-19.

V gene TRBV5-4 combines with J gene TRBJ1-2; TRBD1 matches at 7 bases. The CDR3 runs 14 residues. Germline-derived CDR1 and CDR2 are SGHNT and YYREEE (reference sequence). V lost 1 base and J lost 4; bases outside the gene matches: 4. CDR3 loop: CASSLLGQPYGYTF. As DNA, the CDR3 is TGTGCCAGCAGCTTGTTGGGACAGCCCTATGGCTACACCTTC.

The chain links TRBV7-2 to TRBJ2-1, with 8 bases matching TRBD2. Germline CDR1 SGHTA, CDR2 FQGNSA. V trimming: 4 bases; J trimming: 5 bases; junction bases outside the gene matches: 10. The CDR3 runs 16 residues. The CDR3 DNA is TGTGCCAGCAGCTCAAGGGTGGGGACTAGGCACAATGAGCAGTTCTTC. Translating gives CASSSRVGTRHNEQFF. The variable domain in full, completed from reference TRBV7-2 and TRBJ2-1, reads GAGVSQSPSNKVTEKGKDVELRCDPISGHTALYWYRQSLGQGLEFLIYFQGNSAPDKSGLPSDRFSAERTGGSVSTLTIQRTQQEDSAVYLCASSSRVGTRHNEQFFGPGTRLTVL.

The J gene is TRBJ1-6, the V gene TRBV6-1; the match to TRBD1 covers 7 bases. Trimming took 3 bases from V and 7 from J; bases not matched to a gene: 9. The germline V gene has CDR1 MNHNS and CDR2 SASEGT. This CDR3 is built from 16 residues. In nucleotides, the CDR3 is TGTGCCAGCAGTGACGGATACAGGGGTGCGAATTCACCCCTCCACTTT. Residues: CASSDGYRGANSPLHF.

The V and J genes are TRBV6-1 and TRBJ2-7; TRBD1 aligns across 8 bases. The CDR3 length is 15 residues. Germline CDR1 is MNHNS and CDR2 is SASEGT. J was trimmed by 5 bases and V by 0 bases; bases with no gene match: 6. The CDR3 loop is CASSEARGRSDEQYV. The CDR3 region has the DNA TGTGCCAGCAGTGAAGCCAGGGGGCGATCTGACGAGCAGTACGTC.

This chain connects TRBV9 to TRBJ2-1; maybe TRBD2 (6 bases). The CDR3 runs to 16 residues. Trimming left V 4 bases short and J 3 bases short, with 17 bases between. Germline values: CDR1 SGDLS, CDR2 YYNGEE. CDR3 bases: TGTGCCAGCAGCCCCCGCGGGGTAGCGGTCTACAATGAGCAGTTCTTC. It encodes CASSPRGVAVYNEQFF.

The chain couples TRBV7-2 to TRBJ2-4; D unclear. Between the trimmed V and J ends, which lost 5 bases and 2 bases, there was a span of 16 bases. Germline CDR1 is SGHTA and CDR2 is FQGNSA. CDR3 length: 16 residues. The CDR3 sequence is CASSTGRGNPKNIQYF. The DNA for the CDR3 is TGTGCCAGCAGCACTGGTCGAGGTAACCCCAAAAACATTCAGTACTTC.

The chain combines TRBV25-1 with TRBJ1-4; the match to TRBD1 covers 7 bases. This CDR3 contains 15 residues. V trimming: 4 bases; J trimming: 3 bases; junction bases outside the gene matches: 5. The germline gives CDR1 MGHDK, CDR2 SYGVNS. CDR3 region: CASSALQGSNEKLFF. In DNA form, the CDR3 reads TGTGCCAGCAGTGCATTACAGGGGTCTAATGAAAAACTGTTTTTT.

This chain links TRBV7-9 with TRBJ2-1; 7 nucleotides agree with TRBD2. Germline V gives CDR1 SEHNR, CDR2 FQNEAQ (reference sequence). The CDR3 covers 18 residues. With V trimmed by 5 bases and J by 3 bases, 16 bases remained unmatched. The CDR3: CASSHEASGGIVYNEQFF. The CDR3 DNA is TGTGCCAGCAGCCACGAGGCTAGCGGAGGAATAGTCTACAATGAGCAGTTCTTC.

The J gene is TRBJ2-1, the V gene TRBV18; TRBD2 is a possible D gene (6 bases). The CDR3 length is 16 residues. Germline lookup yields CDR1 KGHSH and CDR2 LQKENI. Trimming left V 3 bases short and J 7 bases short, with 19 bases between. CDR3 DNA sequence: TGTGCCAGCTCACCCCTTAGGCCGGGAGCTAATAATGAGCAGTTCTTC. This sequence encodes CASSPLRPGANNEQFF.

The rearrangement links TRBV9 to TRBJ2-1; 11 bases map to TRBD2. There are 17 residues in the CDR3. Germline values: CDR1 SGDLS, CDR2 YYNGEE. Trimming took 3 bases from V and 7 from J; bases not matched to a gene: 12. The DNA for the CDR3 is TGTGCCAGCAGCGAGCCCTTAGCGGGAGGGGGAGGGAATGAGCAGTTCTTC. It encodes CASSEPLAGGGGNEQFF.

This clone is a singleton in its sample. The gene calls are TRBV7-9 and TRBJ2-3; weak D call: TRBD1 (6 bases). This CDR3 comprises 11 residues. V was trimmed by 8 bases and J by 11 bases, leaving 14 bases between them. Germline CDR1 SEHNR, CDR2 FQNEAQ (reference sequence). The CDR3 coding sequence is TGTGCCAGCCTCAGGGGAGTAGAGCAGTATTTT. This translates into CASLRGVEQYF.

The CDR3 loop is CASSLLASGLYNEQFF. In DNA form, the CDR3 reads TGTGCCAGCAGTTTATTGGCTAGCGGACTCTACAATGAGCAGTTCTTC. The rearrangement links TRBV28 to TRBJ2-1, with 7 nucleotides matching TRBD2. Germline values: CDR1 MDHEN, CDR2 SYDVKM. The ends lost 1 base at V and 3 bases at J; junction bases unmatched: 6. There are 16 residues in the CDR3. Full variable domain (remainder filled in from reference TRBV28 and TRBJ2-1): DVKVTQSSRYLVKRTGEKVFLECVQDMDHENMFWYRQDPGLGLRLIYFSYDVKMKEKGDIPEGYSVSREKKERFSLILESASTNQTSMYLCASSLLASGLYNEQFFGPGTRLTVL.

The chain is built from TRBV9 and TRBJ2-1; the match to TRBD2 covers 7 bases. CDR1 and CDR2 (germline): SGDLS, YYNGEE. This CDR3 region has 16 residues. The ends lost 3 bases at V and 4 bases at J; junction bases unmatched: 10. CDR3 in amino acids: CASSAPSGEQYNEQFF. For the CDR3, the DNA is TGTGCCAGCAGCGCCCCTAGCGGAGAGCAATACAATGAGCAGTTCTTC.

The rearrangement joins TRBV6-5 to TRBJ2-1; perhaps TRBD2 as D (6 bases). CDR3 size: 14 residues. From germline, CDR1 is MNHEY and CDR2 SVGAGI. With 6 bases removed from V and 5 bases from J, the gap between germline ends came to 14 bases. The CDR3 region has the DNA TGTGCCAGCAGGACCCGGGACTGGCACAATGAGCAGTTCTTC. Translated: CASRTRDWHNEQFF.

The chain combines TRBV20-1 with TRBJ1-1; 7 bases fit TRBD1. Losses at the gene ends were 3 bases for V and 7 bases for J; bases not matched to a gene: 5. The CDR3 covers 12 residues. Germline V CDR1 and CDR2: DFQATT, SNEGSKA (reference sequence). CDR3 sequence reads: CSASGDRYEAFF. CDR3 DNA: TGCAGTGCTAGTGGGGACAGATATGAAGCTTTCTTT.

This chain links TRBV10-2 with TRBJ2-1, with D possibly matching TRBD2 (6 bases). The CDR3 has 11 residues. The germline CDR1 and CDR2 sequences are WSHSY and SAAADI. Deletions cut 3 bases from V and 10 bases from J, with 7 bases between. The CDR3 reads CASSDGSEQFF. The CDR3 DNA is TGCGCCAGCAGTGACGGGAGCGAGCAGTTCTTC.

This chain joins TRBV10-3 and TRBJ2-1, with a tentative D call TRBD2 (6 bases). This CDR3 spans 15 amino acids. V was shortened by 10 bases and J by 0 bases, with 16 bases between the two germline ends. The germline V gene has CDR1 ENHRY and CDR2 SYGVKD. CDR3 coding DNA: TGTGCCACCCGGGACTCCCTTAGCTCCTACAATGAGCAGTTCTTC. It yields the protein CATRDSLSSYNEQFF.

The chain carries TRBV14 and TRBJ2-1, with 9 positions matching TRBD2. Trimming took 0 bases from V and 7 from J; bases not matched to a gene: 10. This CDR3 comprises 17 residues. The V gene's germline CDR1 is SGHDN and CDR2 FVKESK. CDR3 in DNA: TGTGCCAGCAGCCAAGATCAGGCTAGCGGGATAAGGAATGAGCAGTTCTTC. Protein: CASSQDQASGIRNEQFF.

The chain is built from TRBV27 and TRBJ2-7, with D unclear. The V and J ends lost 6 bases and 0 bases respectively, with 18 bases between them. The CDR3 runs 16 residues. Germline-derived CDR1 and CDR2 are MNHEY and SMNVEV (reference sequence). The CDR3 coding sequence is TGTGCCAGCAGACTCCTTCCGTGGTCGTGCTCCTACGAGCAGTACGTC. Amino acid sequence: CASRLLPWSCSYEQYV.

The chain carries TRBV7-6 and TRBJ2-1; possibly TRBD2 for D (6 bases). CDR3 length: 16 residues. Germline loops: CDR1 SGHVS, CDR2 FNYEAQ. The V end was cut by 5 bases, the J end by 3 bases, with 17 bases between. The CDR3 loop is CASSPARAGLYNEQFF. CDR3 nucleotide sequence: TGTGCCAGCAGCCCCGCCAGAGCGGGTCTCTACAATGAGCAGTTCTTC.

The chain employs TRBV3-1 (or the pseudogene TRBV3-2) and TRBJ2-1, with 9 bases lining up with TRBD2. There are 15 residues in the CDR3. The trim removed 2 bases at V and 6 bases at J, leaving 5 bases unmatched. Germline assignment: CDR1 LGHDT and CDR2 YNNKEL (reference sequence). CDR3 nucleotides: TGTGCCAGCAGCCAATCTCTAGCGGGAAGCAATGAGCAGTTCTTC. Its protein product is CASSQSLAGSNEQFF.

This clone was recorded once. This chain connects TRBV5-6 to TRBJ1-1, with 10 nucleotides matching TRBD1. V was pared by 4 bases and J by 4 bases, with 4 bases of the junction left unmatched. Germline CDR1 and CDR2: SGHDT and YYEEEE. The CDR3 is 14 residues long. CDR3 in amino acids: CASSVTGGPTEAFF. In DNA, the CDR3 is TGTGCCAGCAGCGTGACAGGGGGCCCCACTGAAGCTTTCTTT.

The chain links TRBV7-9 to TRBJ2-1, with TRBD1 as a possible D gene (6 bases). CDR1 and CDR2 (germline): SEHNR, FQNEAQ (reference sequence). Trimming shortened V by 5 bases and J by 5 bases, and 16 bases separated the two germline ends. The CDR3 is 15 residues long. The CDR3 DNA reads as TGTGCCAGCAGCCAAACCAGGGGATCGAACAATGAGCAGTTCTTC. Translated: CASSQTRGSNNEQFF.

The chain employs TRBV4-3 and TRBJ2-3, with a tentative D call TRBD2 (6 bases). Trimming removed 1 base from V and 6 bases from J, with 17 bases in between. The CDR3 has 16 residues. CDR1 LGHNA and CDR2 YSLEER come from the germline V gene. CDR3: CASSQAGGPGGDTQYF. The CDR3 bases are TGCGCCAGCAGCCAAGCTGGAGGGCCGGGTGGGGATACGCAGTATTTT.

As regards this clone: A read error may be the cause here, since a much bigger clone is one base away. V and J are TRBV4-3 and TRBJ2-2, with TRBD2 matching over 9 bases. The germline V gene has CDR1 LGHNA and CDR2 YSLEER. The CDR3 covers 17 residues. The V and J ends lost 2 bases and 4 bases, in that order; junction bases with no gene match: 8. This chain's CDR3 is CASSQQLGGGGTGELFF. The CDR3 DNA is TGCGCCAGCAGCCAACAACTAGGCGGGGGGGGCACCGGGGAGCTGTTTTTT.

V is TRBV28 and J is TRBJ2-5, with 11 positions matching TRBD1. With 2 bases clipped from V and 5 bases from J, the junction kept 7 bases outside the gene matches. The CDR3 runs 16 residues. Germline V gene data show CDR1 as MDHEN and CDR2 as SYDVKM. The CDR3 DNA is TGTGCCAGCAGTTTACGACCAGGGACAGGGGGGGAGACCCAGTACTTC. It translates to CASSLRPGTGGETQYF.

This chain joins TRBV10-1 and TRBJ2-1; TRBD2 matches 7 bases. The CDR3 is 17 amino acids. V dropped 3 bases and J dropped 4; count of bases not matched to a gene: 12. CDR1 and CDR2 from the germline V gene are WNHNN and SYGVQD (reference sequence). In nucleotides, the CDR3 is TGCGCCAGCAGTGATCCGTCTAGCGGCCCAGGGTACAATGAGCAGTTCTTC. It specifies CASSDPSSGPGYNEQFF.